This T cell receptor (beta chain) stems from a study of beta chain features in type 1 diabetes. Study at large: Age and gender were similar between patients and healthy donors, as were cell yields. The examined sorted cells totaled some 99 million across samples. Study observations and caveats: There was a moderate but significant shortening of TCRB CDR3s in all four CD4+ subsets of Type 1 diabetes patients. More deletions and fewer insertions at VDJ junctions were seen in type 1 diabetes patients.

Cells sorted by CD45RO/CCR7/CD25/CD127/CD95/CD27 comprised CD4+ naive, central memory, regulatory and stem cell-like memory cells. This clone was observed a handful of times. No antigen is known for it. Every isolated RNA sample was fully reverse transcribed, so sequencing captured expressed TCRB transcripts. The repertoire was sequenced with immunoSEQ multiplex PCR; TCRdb's copy has only in-frame clones and lacks some. The sample yields 640,000 or so clones, about an eighth seen once. CDR1 SEHNR and CDR2 FQNEAQ come from the germline V gene (reference sequence). V gave up 2 bases and J gave up 2 bases, with 3 bases separating them. This CDR3 is 12 amino acids long.

This chain connects TRBV7-9 to TRBJ2-5; D is undetermined. The sequence was collected from a man between 18 and 29 years old with type 1 diabetes. Sequencing input: naive CD4+ T cells from blood. The CDR3 reads CASSLHQETQYF. The CDR3 DNA is TGTGCCAGCAGCTTACATCAAGAGACCCAGTACTTC.